These T cell receptor beta chains were read from a single sample in a study of T cell responses to AZD1222 COVID-19 vaccine. Data came from immunoSEQ multiplex PCR; TCRdb stores just in-frame clones and leaves some out. The sample contains about 100,000 clones, just over 90% of which appear only once. The material sequenced was peripheral blood, taken on day 0 of AZD1222 vaccination. All receptors come from an adult in good health. The CDR3 runs from the conserved cysteine through the conserved F or W. D genes are given only for firm matches. The listing skips clone size in some rows; elsewhere it reads once, few, many or a size class.

cdr3_aa,cdr3_nt,cdr3_length,v_call,d_call,clone_size,j_call
CASSQVAGTTIGLEQYF,TGCGCCAGCAGCCAAGTCGCGGGGACCACTATCGGCCTCGAGCAGTACTTC,17,TRBV4-1,.,.,TRBJ2-7
CASSQYNNQPQHF,TGTGCCAGCAGCCAATACAACAATCAGCCCCAGCATTTT,13,TRBV3-1/TRBV3-2,.,few,TRBJ1-5
CASGYSYEQYF,TGTGCCAGCGGATACTCCTACGAGCAGTACTTC,11,TRBV7-9,.,.,TRBJ2-7
CASSLGRAFDEQFF,TGTGCCAGCAGCTTAGGCCGGGCATTCGATGAGCAGTTCTTC,14,TRBV13,.,.,TRBJ2-1
CASSQERVDQPQHF,TGCGCCAGCAGCCAAGAAAGGGTGGATCAGCCCCAGCATTTT,14,TRBV4-1,.,.,TRBJ1-5
CASSSARDSNEKLFF,TGTGCCAGCAGCTCCGCCAGGGACAGTAATGAAAAACTGTTTTTT,15,TRBV13,TRBD1,.,TRBJ1-4
CASSHGPGAFF,TGTGCCAGCAGCCACGGACCGGGGGCTTTCTTT,11,TRBV14,.,.,TRBJ1-1
CASSLGRVLNTEAFF,TGCGCCAGCAGCTTGGGGCGGGTTTTGAACACTGAAGCTTTCTTT,15,TRBV5-1,.,.,TRBJ1-1
CASSSGGSSYNEQFF,TGTGCCAGCAGTAGCGGGGGGAGCTCCTACAATGAGCAGTTCTTC,15,TRBV9,TRBD2,.,TRBJ2-1
CASSGTGAGYTEAFF,TGTGCCAGCAGTGGAACGGGGGCAGGGTACACTGAAGCTTTCTTT,15,TRBV2,.,few,TRBJ1-1
CASSETAGQSDYTF,TGTGCCAGCAGTGAGACGGCGGGACAGTCCGACTACACCTTC,14,TRBV6-4,TRBD1,.,TRBJ1-2
CAWNYGDYGYTF,TGTGCCTGGAATTACGGGGACTATGGCTACACCTTC,12,TRBV30,.,.,TRBJ1-2
CASSPDYTGTGISYEQYF,TGTGCCAGCAGTCCAGATTACACGGGGACGGGGATCTCCTACGAGCAGTACTTC,18,TRBV2,.,few,TRBJ2-7
CASSWVRTGNSPLHF,TGTGCCAGCAGCTGGGTGCGGACAGGGAATTCACCCCTCCACTTT,15,TRBV7-2,TRBD1,.,TRBJ1-6
CASSDRLRDGSGSQYF,TGTGCCAGCAGTGATCGCCTGAGGGACGGCTCAGGCTCGCAGTACTTC,16,TRBV6-1,.,.,TRBJ2-7
CASSWPGQGNTEAFF,TGTGCCAGCAGTTGGCCGGGACAGGGTAACACTGAAGCTTTCTTT,15,TRBV28,TRBD1,few,TRBJ1-1
CASSLSKGKGNQPQHF,TGTGCCAGCAGTTTATCGAAGGGCAAGGGCAATCAGCCCCAGCATTTT,16,TRBV27,.,.,TRBJ1-5
CASSKSAGGNEQYF,TGTGCCAGTAGTAAGTCGGCGGGGGGGAACGAGCAGTACTTC,14,TRBV19,TRBD2,.,TRBJ2-7
CASSQSGSVNEKLFF,TGTGCCAGCAGCCAATCAGGGTCAGTTAATGAAAAACTGTTTTTT,15,TRBV3-1/TRBV3-2,.,.,TRBJ1-4
CASSPLSRDYGYTF,TGTGCCAGCAGTCCTCTTTCCCGGGACTATGGCTACACCTTC,14,TRBV9,.,.,TRBJ1-2
CATSEGGGWGNQPQHF,TGTGCCACCAGTGAGGGAGGGGGCTGGGGCAATCAGCCCCAGCATTTT,16,TRBV24-1,TRBD1,.,TRBJ1-5
CASSLSGGAHNEQFF,TGTGCCAGCAGCCTTAGCGGGGGGGCCCACAATGAGCAGTTCTTC,15,TRBV4-2,TRBD2,once,TRBJ2-1
CASTDPNQPQHF,TGTGCCAGCACGGACCCAAATCAGCCCCAGCATTTT,12,TRBV2,.,.,TRBJ1-5
CAWSVPTANYGYTF,TGTGCCTGGAGTGTACCGACAGCTAACTATGGCTACACCTTC,14,TRBV30,.,.,TRBJ1-2
CASSPGQFTEAFF,TGTGCCAGCAGTCCAGGACAGTTCACTGAAGCTTTCTTT,13,TRBV27,.,.,TRBJ1-1
CASSSGTPPAEAFF,TGTGCCAGCAGCTCTGGGACACCCCCAGCTGAAGCTTTCTTT,14,TRBV3-1/TRBV3-2,.,.,TRBJ1-1
CASSQDRGIYQPQHF,TGCGCCAGCAGCCAAGATCGAGGGATATATCAGCCCCAGCATTTT,15,TRBV4-1,.,.,TRBJ1-5
CASSFGGQSTIYDGYTF,TGTGCCAGCAGTTTCGGAGGACAGTCTACTATCTATGATGGCTACACCTTC,17,TRBV28,.,.,TRBJ1-2
CASSTGNEKLFF,TGTGCCAGTAGTACAGGGAATGAAAAACTGTTTTTT,12,TRBV19,.,once,TRBJ1-4
CASSQAEAGGTYNEQFF,TGCGCCAGCAGCCAAGCCGAAGCGGGGGGCACCTACAATGAGCAGTTCTTC,17,TRBV4-1,TRBD2,.,TRBJ2-1
CASRRAEPNTEAFF,TGTGCCAGCAGGCGGGCAGAACCCAACACTGAAGCTTTCTTT,14,TRBV28,.,.,TRBJ1-1
CASSVRTYNEQFF,TGTGCCAGCAGCGTAAGAACGTACAATGAGCAGTTCTTC,13,TRBV9,.,.,TRBJ2-1
CASSSTGMNTEAFF,TGTGCCAGCAGCTCGACAGGGATGAACACTGAAGCTTTCTTT,14,TRBV7-2,TRBD1,.,TRBJ1-1
CASSQVARGSYGYTF,TGCGCCAGCAGCCAAGTGGCCAGGGGAAGTTATGGCTACACCTTC,15,TRBV4-1,.,.,TRBJ1-2
CASSLFRTSGYTDTQYF,TGTGCCAGCAGCTTATTCAGGACTAGCGGATACACAGATACGCAGTATTTT,17,TRBV7-9,TRBD2,.,TRBJ2-3
CASSLGGDSQYF,TGTGCCAGCAGTTTAGGTGGTGATTCGCAGTATTTT,12,TRBV27,.,.,TRBJ2-3
CASSLAPWNEQFF,TGTGCCAGCAGCCTAGCGCCCTGGAATGAGCAGTTCTTC,13,TRBV27,.,.,TRBJ2-1
CASTREGDSNQPQHF,TGTGCCAGCACCCGGGAGGGAGATAGCAATCAGCCCCAGCATTTT,15,TRBV2,.,.,TRBJ1-5